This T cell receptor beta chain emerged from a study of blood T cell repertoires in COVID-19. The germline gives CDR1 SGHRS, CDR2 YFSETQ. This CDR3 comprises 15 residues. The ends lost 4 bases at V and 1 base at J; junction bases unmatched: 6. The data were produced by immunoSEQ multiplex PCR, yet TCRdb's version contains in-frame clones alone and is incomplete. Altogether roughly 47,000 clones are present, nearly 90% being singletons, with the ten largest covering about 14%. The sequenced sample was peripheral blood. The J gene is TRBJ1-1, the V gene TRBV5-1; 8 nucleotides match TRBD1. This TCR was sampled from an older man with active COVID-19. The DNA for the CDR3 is TGCGCCAGCAGCGAGCAGGGGGCCCAGAACACTGAAGCTTTCTTT. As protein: CASSEQGAQNTEAFF. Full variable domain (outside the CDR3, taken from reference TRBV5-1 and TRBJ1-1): KAGVTQTPRYLIKTRGQQVTLSCSPISGHRSVSWYQQTPGQGLQFLFEYFSETQRNKGNFPGRFSGRQFSNSRSEMNVSTLELGDSALYLCASSEQGAQNTEAFFGQGTRLTVV.